This T cell receptor (beta chain) is from a study of T cell repertoires in cytomegalovirus infection. Study information: Recently described HLA-C-restricted plus well-studied HLA-B-restricted CMV epitopes were used.

Trimming took 2 bases from V and 5 from J, leaving 15 bases between them. Germline values: CDR1 SGHVS, CDR2 FQNEAQ. The length of the CDR3 is 15 residues. TCRdb re-derived calls from the reads in MiXCR, one entry per CDR3 protein. The sample includes under 50,000 distinct CDR3 sequences, 20% to 25% of them seen just once. As to this clonotype: Its target is unknown.

The TCR was taken from a human donor in good health (CMV status not recorded). Some clones in this sample may be carry-over from other donors' samples. Material: CD8+ T cells from cultured PBMCs, obtained from culture after CMV antigen stimulation. This sequence joins TRBV7-8 and TRBJ1-2; tentative D call: TRBD1 (6 bases). CDR3 sequence: CASSLRGDAGYGYTF. CDR3 nucleotides: TGTGCCAGCAGCTTAAGGGGGGATGCAGGATATGGCTACACCTTC.